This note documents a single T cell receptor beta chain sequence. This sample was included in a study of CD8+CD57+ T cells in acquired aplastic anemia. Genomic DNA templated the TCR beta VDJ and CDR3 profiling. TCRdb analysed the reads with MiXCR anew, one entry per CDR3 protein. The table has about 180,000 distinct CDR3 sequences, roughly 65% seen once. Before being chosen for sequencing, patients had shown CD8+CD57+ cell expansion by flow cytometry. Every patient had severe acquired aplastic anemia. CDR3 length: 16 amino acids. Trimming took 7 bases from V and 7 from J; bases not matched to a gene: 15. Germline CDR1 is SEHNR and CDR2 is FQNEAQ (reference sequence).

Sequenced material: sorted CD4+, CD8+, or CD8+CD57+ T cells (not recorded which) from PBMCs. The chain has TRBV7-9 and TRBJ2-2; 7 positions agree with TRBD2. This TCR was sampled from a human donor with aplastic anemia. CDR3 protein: CASTPRDAGVVGELFF. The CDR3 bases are TGTGCCAGCACCCCGCGTGATGCGGGAGTGGTCGGGGAGCTGTTTTTT.